This T cell receptor beta chain derives from a study of molecular identifiers for immune sequencing clone quantification. This clonotype was observed a handful of times. Previously described methods with listed TCR primers produced the bulk TCR libraries. TCRdb redid the calling of the PCR reads with MiXCR, one entry per CDR3 protein. The profile shows approximately 550,000 distinct CDR3 sequences, around 23% of them singletons. The authors gated naive CD8 T cells as CD8+CD4-CCR7+CD45RA+ for sorting. The sample consisted of naive CD8+ T cells from blood, with Jurkat cell RNA spiked in. As to subset: FACS-sorted CD8+CD4-CCR7+CD45RA+ naive T cells. The origin of this receptor is a human donor in good health. Some libraries in this study had Jurkat cell RNA spiked in.

The CDR3 is CASSLKTGNQETQYF. Written as DNA, the CDR3 is TGTGCCAGCAGTTTGAAGACAGGGAACCAAGAGACCCAGTACTTC. The chain recombines TRBV6-2 or TRBV6-3 with TRBJ2-5; 7 bases are shared with TRBD1. Germline lookup yields CDR1 MNHEY and CDR2 SVGEGT. This CDR3 is built from 15 residues. Unmatched junction bases numbered 5, after V lost 4 bases and J lost 0 bases.